This TCR beta chain was identified during a study of response to subunit inactivated influenza vaccine. Using its own MiXCR run on the RT-PCR reads, TCRdb lists one record per CDR3 protein. The sample shows about 570,000 distinct CDR3 sequences, over 9% of them seen only once. The CDR3 loop spans 12 amino acids. Germline CDR1 is SQVTM and CDR2 is ANQGSEA. V lost 5 bases, J lost 7 bases, and 15 bases lay in between. This sample was also put to use in a study of T cells expressing NK-cell markers. That report notes: For TCR beta, cDNA was produced by 5'RACE template switching with UMIs. Sequencing of TCR beta repertoires drew on sorted CD3+CD56+NKG2C+, CD3+CD56+NKG2C- and CD3+CD56-NKG2C+ T cells. CD8+ T cells in a handful of donors included dominant NKG2C+ clonotypes at about 1.0-7.5%.

This chain connects TRBV29-1 to TRBJ2-7, with unresolved D. The source of this sequence is a man aged 45-65 years who received an inactivated influenza vaccine. This material consisted of PBMCs from blood, taken on the day of vaccination. The CDR3 loop is CSVNRPGREQYF. The CDR3 DNA reads as TGCAGCGTTAACCGCCCAGGCAGAGAGCAGTACTTC.